The 10 T cell receptor beta chains below all came from one sample that was sequenced in a study of beta chain features in type 1 diabetes. Since all of the isolated RNA was reverse transcribed, expressed TCRB transcripts were what got sequenced. Method: immunoSEQ multiplex PCR; TCRdb's copy keeps in-frame clones and lacks some. Among about 320,000 clones listed, 11% to 15% were seen once. Sequencing used central memory CD4+ T cells from blood. Receptors were obtained from a man between 25 and 39 years old in good health.

This clone has only a few counts. The chain uses TRBV29-1 and TRBJ2-2; D is uncertain. The CDR3 totals 12 residues. The V gene's germline CDR1 is SQVTM and CDR2 ANQGSEA. Between the trimmed V and J ends, which lost 4 bases and 6 bases, there was a span of 9 bases. CDR3 DNA sequence: TGCAGCGTTGCGTTGGCAGCCGGGGAGCTGTTTTTT. Amino acids: CSVALAAGELFF.

The V call is TRBV18, the J call TRBJ2-4; D perhaps matches TRBD1 (5 bases). The CDR3 contains 15 residues. Trimming stripped 10 bases from V and 6 bases from J, with 22 bases between. The germline gives CDR1 KGHSH, CDR2 LQKENI. CDR3 in amino acids: CATSSQGVLGNIQYF. DNA for the CDR3: TGTGCCACCTCGTCACAAGGGGTCCTCGGAAACATTCAGTACTTC.

This chain joins TRBV4-3 and TRBJ2-5; D might be TRBD1 or TRBD2, each matching 5 bases. Germline V lookup: CDR1 LGHNA, CDR2 YSLEER. V dropped 0 bases and J dropped 5 bases, with 13 bases sitting between them. The CDR3 contains 15 residues. This chain's CDR3 is CASSQEEYRDETQYF. For the CDR3, the DNA is TGCGCCAGCAGCCAAGAGGAGTATCGGGACGAGACCCAGTACTTC.

J is TRBJ2-5 and V is TRBV11-2, with 12 bases fitting TRBD2. Germline loops: CDR1 SGHAT, CDR2 FQNNGV. This CDR3 has 17 amino acids. The J segment lost 4 bases and the V segment lost 5 bases, leaving 11 bases of the junction unmatched. CDR3 protein: CASSERRLAGGTETQYF. Here the CDR3 DNA reads TGTGCCAGCAGCGAACGCAGGCTAGCGGGAGGGACAGAGACCCAGTACTTC.

This clone came up many times. The chain couples TRBV7-6 to TRBJ2-7; 7 nucleotides align to TRBD2. The CDR3 has 15 amino acids. Trimming took 5 bases from V and 2 from J; bases not matched to a gene: 9. Per the germline V gene, CDR1 is SGHVS and CDR2 is FNYEAQ. The CDR3 region is CASSPTDGGTYEQYF. The CDR3 nucleotides read TGTGCCAGCAGCCCTACGGACGGGGGGACCTACGAGCAGTACTTC.

The chain joins TRBV5-6 to TRBJ2-7, with 8 bases identical to TRBD2. The CDR3 consists of 14 residues. The ends lost 4 bases at V and 2 bases at J; junction bases unmatched: 5. Germline V lookup: CDR1 SGHDT, CDR2 YYEEEE. The CDR3 spells CASSDSGGPYEQYF. The CDR3 coding sequence is TGTGCCAGCAGCGACAGCGGGGGCCCCTACGAGCAGTACTTC.

This clone was seen more than once but under ten times. This chain links TRBV19 with TRBJ2-1; weak D call: TRBD1 (6 bases). The CDR3 has 13 amino acids. Germline V lookup: CDR1 LNHDA, CDR2 SQIVND (reference sequence). V was shortened by 1 base and J by 9 bases, with 10 bases between the two germline ends. CDR3 nucleotides: TGTGCCAGTAGTATAGGCAGGGACACTGAGCAGTTCTTC. Translated: CASSIGRDTEQFF.

The CDR3 DNA is TGCGCCAGCAGCCAAGGGATACGGGGGGGAACCAATGAGCAGTTCTTC. Encoded protein: CASSQGIRGGTNEQFF. This sequence joins TRBV4-3 and TRBJ2-1, with 8 bases aligning to TRBD2. The CDR3 is made up of 16 amino acids. Germline values: CDR1 LGHNA, CDR2 YSLEER. After removal of 1 base from V and 6 bases from J, the junction contained 8 bases not matched to a gene.

This clone has more than one count but fewer than ten. This chain connects TRBV19 to TRBJ2-7; D is possibly TRBD1 (5 bases). V lost 0 bases and J 3 bases, leaving 12 bases between the germline ends. The CDR3 runs 15 residues. Germline V CDR1 and CDR2: LNHDA, SQIVND (reference sequence). This chain's CDR3 is CASSIDGQGVYEQYF. CDR3 nucleotide sequence: TGTGCCAGTAGTATAGATGGCCAGGGTGTCTACGAGCAGTACTTC.

This clone turned up a few times. This chain links TRBV6-5 with TRBJ1-1; D is unresolved. CDR1 is MNHEY, CDR2 SVGAGI, per germline. The CDR3 covers 13 residues. Trimming stripped 2 bases from V and 4 bases from J, with 8 bases between. The CDR3 coding sequence is TGTGCCAGCAGTTACCTCCATAGCACTGAAGCTTTCTTT. The encoded protein is CASSYLHSTEAFF.